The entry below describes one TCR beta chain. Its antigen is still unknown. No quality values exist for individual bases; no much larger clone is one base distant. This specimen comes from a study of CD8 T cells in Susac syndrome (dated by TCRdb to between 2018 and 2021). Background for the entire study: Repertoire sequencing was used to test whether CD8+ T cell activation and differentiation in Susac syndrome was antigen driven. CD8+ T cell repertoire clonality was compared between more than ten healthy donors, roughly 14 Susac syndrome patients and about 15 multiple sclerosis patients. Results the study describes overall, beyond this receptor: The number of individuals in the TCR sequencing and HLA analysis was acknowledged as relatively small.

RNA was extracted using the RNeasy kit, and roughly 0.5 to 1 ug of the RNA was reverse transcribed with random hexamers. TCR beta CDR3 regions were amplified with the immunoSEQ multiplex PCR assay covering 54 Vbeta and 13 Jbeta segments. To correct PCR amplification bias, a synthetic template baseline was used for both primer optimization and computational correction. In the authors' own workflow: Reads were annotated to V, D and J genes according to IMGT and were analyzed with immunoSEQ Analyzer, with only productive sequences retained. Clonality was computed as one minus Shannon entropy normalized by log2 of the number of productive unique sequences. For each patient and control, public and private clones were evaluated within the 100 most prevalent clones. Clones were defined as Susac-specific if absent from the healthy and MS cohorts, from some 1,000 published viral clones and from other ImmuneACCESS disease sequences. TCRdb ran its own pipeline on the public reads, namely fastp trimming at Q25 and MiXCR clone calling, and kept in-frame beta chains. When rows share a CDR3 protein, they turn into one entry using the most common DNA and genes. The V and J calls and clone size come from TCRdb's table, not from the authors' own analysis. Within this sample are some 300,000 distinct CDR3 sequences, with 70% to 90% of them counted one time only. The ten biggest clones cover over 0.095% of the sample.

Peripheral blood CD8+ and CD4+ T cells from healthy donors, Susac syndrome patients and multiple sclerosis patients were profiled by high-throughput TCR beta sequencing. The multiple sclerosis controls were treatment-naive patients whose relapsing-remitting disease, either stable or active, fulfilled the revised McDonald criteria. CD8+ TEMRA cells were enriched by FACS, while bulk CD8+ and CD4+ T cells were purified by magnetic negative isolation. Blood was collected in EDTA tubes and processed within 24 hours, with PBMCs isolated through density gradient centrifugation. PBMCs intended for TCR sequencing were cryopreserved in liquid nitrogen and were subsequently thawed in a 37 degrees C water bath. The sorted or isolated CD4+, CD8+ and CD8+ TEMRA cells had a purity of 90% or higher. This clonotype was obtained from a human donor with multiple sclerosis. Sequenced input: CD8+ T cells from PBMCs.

The CDR3 sequence is CASSSLIWAGGNEQYF. The DNA reads TGTGCCAGCAGCTCTCTTATTTGGGCGGGAGGGAACGAGCAGTACTTC. This chain is built from TRBV7-8 and TRBJ2-7, with 9 middle bases fitting TRBD2. Spanning cysteine to phenylalanine, the CDR3 consists of 16 amino acids. The sequence is cut down to CDR3 DNA, 48 bases in frame from base 1. CDR1 and CDR2 are drawn from the germline V gene: SGHVS, FQNEAQ. Unmatched junction bases come to 12, with V trimmed by 4 bases and J by 5 bases.